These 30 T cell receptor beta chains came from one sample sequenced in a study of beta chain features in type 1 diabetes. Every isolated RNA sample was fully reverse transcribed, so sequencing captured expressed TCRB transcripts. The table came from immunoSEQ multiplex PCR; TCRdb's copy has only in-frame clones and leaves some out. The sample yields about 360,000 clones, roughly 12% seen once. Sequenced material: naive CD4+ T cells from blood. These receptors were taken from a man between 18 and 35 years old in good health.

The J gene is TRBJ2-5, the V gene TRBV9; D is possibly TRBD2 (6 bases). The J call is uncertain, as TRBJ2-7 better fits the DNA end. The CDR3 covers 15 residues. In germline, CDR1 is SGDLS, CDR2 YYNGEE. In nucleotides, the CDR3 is TGTGCCAGCAGCGTAAGGGGACTGGAAGGCTACGAGCAGTACTTC. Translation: CASSVRGLEGYEQYF.

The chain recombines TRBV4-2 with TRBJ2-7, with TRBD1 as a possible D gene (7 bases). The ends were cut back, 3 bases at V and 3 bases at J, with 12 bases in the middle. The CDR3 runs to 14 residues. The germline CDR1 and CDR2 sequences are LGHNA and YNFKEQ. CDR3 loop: CASSQEGQSYEQYF. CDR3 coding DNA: TGTGCCAGCAGCCAGGAGGGACAGAGCTACGAGCAGTACTTC.

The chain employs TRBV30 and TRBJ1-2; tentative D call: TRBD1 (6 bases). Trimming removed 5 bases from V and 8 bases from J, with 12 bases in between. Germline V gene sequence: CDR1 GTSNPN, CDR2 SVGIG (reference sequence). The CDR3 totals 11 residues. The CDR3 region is CAWSQGWGYTF. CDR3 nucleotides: TGTGCCTGGTCACAGGGATGGGGCTACACCTTC.

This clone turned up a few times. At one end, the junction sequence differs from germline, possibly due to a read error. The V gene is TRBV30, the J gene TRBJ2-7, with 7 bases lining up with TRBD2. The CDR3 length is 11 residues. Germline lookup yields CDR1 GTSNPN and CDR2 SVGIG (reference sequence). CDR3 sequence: CAWSVREVQSF. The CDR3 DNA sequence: TGTGCCTGGAGTGTACGGGAGGTTCAGTCCTTC.

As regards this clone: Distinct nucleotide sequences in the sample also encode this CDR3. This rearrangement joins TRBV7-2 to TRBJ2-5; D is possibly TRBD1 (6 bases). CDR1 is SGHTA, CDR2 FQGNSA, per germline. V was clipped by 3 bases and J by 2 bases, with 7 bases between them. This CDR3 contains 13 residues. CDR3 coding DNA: TGTGCCAGCAGCTTGGACAGTCAAGAGACCCAGTACTTC. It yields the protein CASSLDSQETQYF.

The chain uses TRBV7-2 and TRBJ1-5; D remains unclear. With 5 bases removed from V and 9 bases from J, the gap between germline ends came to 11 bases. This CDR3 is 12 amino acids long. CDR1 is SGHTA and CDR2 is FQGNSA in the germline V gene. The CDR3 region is CASSLPRRPQHF. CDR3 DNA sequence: TGTGCCAGCAGCCTCCCTCGGAGGCCCCAGCATTTT.

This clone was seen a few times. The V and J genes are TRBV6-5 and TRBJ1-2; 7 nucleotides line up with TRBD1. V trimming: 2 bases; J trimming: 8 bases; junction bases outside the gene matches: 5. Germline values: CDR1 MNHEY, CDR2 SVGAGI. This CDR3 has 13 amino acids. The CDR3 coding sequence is TGTGCCAGCAGTTACCGGGACAGAGAGGGCTACACCTTC. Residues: CASSYRDREGYTF.

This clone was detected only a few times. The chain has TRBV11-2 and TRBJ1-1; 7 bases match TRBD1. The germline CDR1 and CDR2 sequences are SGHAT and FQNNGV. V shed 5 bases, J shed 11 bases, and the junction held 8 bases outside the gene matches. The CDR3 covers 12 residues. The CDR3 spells CASSPDRVRAFF. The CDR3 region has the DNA TGTGCCAGCAGCCCTGACAGGGTTCGGGCTTTCTTT.

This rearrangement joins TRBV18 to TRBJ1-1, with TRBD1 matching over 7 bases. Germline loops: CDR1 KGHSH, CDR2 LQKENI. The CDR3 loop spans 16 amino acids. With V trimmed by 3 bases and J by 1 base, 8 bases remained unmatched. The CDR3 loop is CASSPPLGTENTEAFF. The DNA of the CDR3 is TGTGCCAGCTCACCCCCGTTAGGGACAGAGAACACTGAAGCTTTCTTT.

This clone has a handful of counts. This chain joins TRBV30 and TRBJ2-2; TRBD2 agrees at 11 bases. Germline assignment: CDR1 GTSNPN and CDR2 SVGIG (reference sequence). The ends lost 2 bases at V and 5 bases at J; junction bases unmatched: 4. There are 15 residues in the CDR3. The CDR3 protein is CAWSLGLAVTGELFF. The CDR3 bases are TGTGCCTGGAGTTTGGGACTAGCGGTTACCGGGGAGCTGTTTTTT.

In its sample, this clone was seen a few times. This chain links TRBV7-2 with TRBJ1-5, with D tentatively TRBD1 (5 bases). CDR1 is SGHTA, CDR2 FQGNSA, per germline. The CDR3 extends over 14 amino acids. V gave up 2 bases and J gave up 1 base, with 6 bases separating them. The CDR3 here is CASSLQGSNQPQHF. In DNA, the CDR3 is TGTGCCAGCAGCTTACAGGGCAGCAATCAGCCCCAGCATTTT.

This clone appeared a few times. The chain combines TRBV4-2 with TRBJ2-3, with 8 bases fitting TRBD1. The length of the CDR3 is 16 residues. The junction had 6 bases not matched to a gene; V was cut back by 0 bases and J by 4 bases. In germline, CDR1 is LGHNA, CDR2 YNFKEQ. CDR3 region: CASSQEGQASSDTQYF. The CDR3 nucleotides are TGTGCCAGCAGCCAAGAGGGACAGGCTTCTTCAGATACGCAGTATTTT.

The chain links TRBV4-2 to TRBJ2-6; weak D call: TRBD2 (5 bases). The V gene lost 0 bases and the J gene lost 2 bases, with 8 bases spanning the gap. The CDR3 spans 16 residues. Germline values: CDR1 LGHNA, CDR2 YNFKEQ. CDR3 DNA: TGTGCCAGCAGCCAAGATTCGGGAACTGGGGCCAACGTCCTGACTTTC. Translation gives CASSQDSGTGANVLTF.

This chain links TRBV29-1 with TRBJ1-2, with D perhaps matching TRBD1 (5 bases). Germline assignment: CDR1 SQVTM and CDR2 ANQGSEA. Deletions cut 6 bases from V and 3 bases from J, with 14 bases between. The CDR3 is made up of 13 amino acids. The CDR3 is CSVTVGGDYGYTF. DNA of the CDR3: TGCAGCGTGACGGTCGGGGGTGACTATGGCTACACCTTC.

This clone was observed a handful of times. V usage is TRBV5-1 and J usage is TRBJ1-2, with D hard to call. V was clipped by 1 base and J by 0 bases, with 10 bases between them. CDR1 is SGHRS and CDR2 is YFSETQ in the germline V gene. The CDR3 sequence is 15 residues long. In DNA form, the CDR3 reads TGCGCCAGCAGCTTGAGAGGTCGGACTAACTATGGCTACACCTTC. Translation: CASSLRGRTNYGYTF.

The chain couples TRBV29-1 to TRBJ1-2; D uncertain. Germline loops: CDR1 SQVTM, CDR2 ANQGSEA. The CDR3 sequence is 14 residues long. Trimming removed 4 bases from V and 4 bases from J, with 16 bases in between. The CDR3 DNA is TGCAGCGTTGGGGTCCGCCAGGCCTTCTATGGCTACACCTTC. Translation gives CSVGVRQAFYGYTF.

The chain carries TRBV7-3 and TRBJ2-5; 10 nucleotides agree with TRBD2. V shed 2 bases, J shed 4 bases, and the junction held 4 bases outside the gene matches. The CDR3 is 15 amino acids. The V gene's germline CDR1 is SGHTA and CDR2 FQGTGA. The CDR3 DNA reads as TGTGCCAGCAGCTTAGGAGTAGCGGGAGGAGAGACCCAGTACTTC. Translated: CASSLGVAGGETQYF. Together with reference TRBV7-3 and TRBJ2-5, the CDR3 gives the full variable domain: GAGVSQTPSNKVTEKGKYVELRCDPISGHTALYWYRQSLGQGPEFLIYFQGTGAADDSGLPNDRFFAVRPEGSVSTLKIQRTERGDSAVYLCASSLGVAGGETQYFGPGTRLLVL.

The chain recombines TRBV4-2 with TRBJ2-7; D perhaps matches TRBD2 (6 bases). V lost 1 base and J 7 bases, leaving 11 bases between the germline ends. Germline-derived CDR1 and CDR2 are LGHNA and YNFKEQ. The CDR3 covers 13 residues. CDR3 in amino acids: CASSQGRGGEQYF. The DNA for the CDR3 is TGTGCCAGCAGCCAAGGGAGGGGTGGAGAGCAGTACTTC.

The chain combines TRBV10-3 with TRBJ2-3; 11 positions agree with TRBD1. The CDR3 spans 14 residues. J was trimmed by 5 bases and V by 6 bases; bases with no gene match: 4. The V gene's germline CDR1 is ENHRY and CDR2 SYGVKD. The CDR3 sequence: CAIRMDRGQDTQYF. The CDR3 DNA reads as TGTGCCATCAGAATGGACAGGGGGCAAGATACGCAGTATTTT.

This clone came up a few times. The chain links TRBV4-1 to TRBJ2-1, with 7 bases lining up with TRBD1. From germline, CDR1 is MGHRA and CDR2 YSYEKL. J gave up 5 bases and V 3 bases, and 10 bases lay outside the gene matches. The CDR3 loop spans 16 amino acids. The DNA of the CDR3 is TGCGCCAGCAGCCATCGGAGATTCGGACAGGACAATGAGCAGTTCTTC. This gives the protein CASSHRRFGQDNEQFF.

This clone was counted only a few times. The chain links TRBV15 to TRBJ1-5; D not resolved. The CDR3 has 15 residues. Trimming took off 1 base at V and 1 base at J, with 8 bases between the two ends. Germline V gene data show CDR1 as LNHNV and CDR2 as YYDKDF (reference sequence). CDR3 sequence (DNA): TGTGCCACCAGCAGAGCCCGGTTGAGCAATCAGCCCCAGCATTTT. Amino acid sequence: CATSRARLSNQPQHF.

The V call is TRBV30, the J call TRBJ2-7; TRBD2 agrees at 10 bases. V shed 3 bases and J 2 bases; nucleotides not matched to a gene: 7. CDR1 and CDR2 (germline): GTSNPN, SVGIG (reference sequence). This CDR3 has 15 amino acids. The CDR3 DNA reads TGTGCCTGGAGCCCACAAGGACTAGCGGCCTACGAGCAGTACTTC. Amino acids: CAWSPQGLAAYEQYF.

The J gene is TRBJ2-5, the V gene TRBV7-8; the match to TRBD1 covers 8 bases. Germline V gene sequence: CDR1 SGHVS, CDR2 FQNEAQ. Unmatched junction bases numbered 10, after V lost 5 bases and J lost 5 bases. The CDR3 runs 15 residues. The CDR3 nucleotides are TGTGCCAGCAGCGCAACCCGGACAGGGATGGAGACCCAGTACTTC. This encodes CASSATRTGMETQYF.

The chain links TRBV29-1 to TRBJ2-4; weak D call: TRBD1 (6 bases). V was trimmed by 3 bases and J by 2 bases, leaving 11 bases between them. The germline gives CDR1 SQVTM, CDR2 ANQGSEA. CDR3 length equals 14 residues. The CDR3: CSVDITGTKNIQYF. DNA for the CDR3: TGCAGCGTTGACATTACAGGGACCAAAAACATTCAGTACTTC.

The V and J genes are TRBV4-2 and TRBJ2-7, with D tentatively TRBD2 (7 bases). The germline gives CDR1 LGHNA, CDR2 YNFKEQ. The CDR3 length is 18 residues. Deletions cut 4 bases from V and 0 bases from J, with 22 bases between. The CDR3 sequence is CASSPPAGENRVSYEQYF. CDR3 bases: TGTGCCAGCAGCCCCCCTGCGGGGGAAAACAGGGTCTCCTACGAGCAGTACTTC.

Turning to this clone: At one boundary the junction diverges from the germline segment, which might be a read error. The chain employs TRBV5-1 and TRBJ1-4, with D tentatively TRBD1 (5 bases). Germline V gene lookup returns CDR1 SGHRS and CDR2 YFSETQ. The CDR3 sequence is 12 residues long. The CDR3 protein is CASGATNEKLFF. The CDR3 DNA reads TGCGCCAGCGGGGCAACGAATGAAAAACTGTTTTTT.

DNA of the CDR3: TGTGCCAGCTCCCGGGCAAGACAGGATAATGAAAAACTGTTTTTT. This encodes CASSRARQDNEKLFF. This chain joins TRBV6-5 and TRBJ1-4, with TRBD1 as a possible D gene (6 bases). CDR1 MNHEY and CDR2 SVGAGI come from the germline V gene. The CDR3 has 15 residues. Trimming left V 8 bases short and J 4 bases short, with 17 bases between.

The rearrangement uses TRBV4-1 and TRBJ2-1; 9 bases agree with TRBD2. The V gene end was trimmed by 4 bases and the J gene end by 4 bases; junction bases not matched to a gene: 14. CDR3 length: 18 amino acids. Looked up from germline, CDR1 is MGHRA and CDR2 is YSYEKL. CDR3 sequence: CASSPRLSGRTVYNEQFF. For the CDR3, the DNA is TGCGCCAGCAGCCCACGACTGAGCGGGAGGACAGTTTACAATGAGCAGTTCTTC.

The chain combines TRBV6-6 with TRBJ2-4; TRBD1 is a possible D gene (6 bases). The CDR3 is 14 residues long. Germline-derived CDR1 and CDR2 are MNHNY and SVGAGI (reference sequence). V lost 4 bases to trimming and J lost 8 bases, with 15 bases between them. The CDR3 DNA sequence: TGTGCCAGCAGTTTAACAGGGCTGGCGGACATTCAGTACTTC. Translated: CASSLTGLADIQYF.

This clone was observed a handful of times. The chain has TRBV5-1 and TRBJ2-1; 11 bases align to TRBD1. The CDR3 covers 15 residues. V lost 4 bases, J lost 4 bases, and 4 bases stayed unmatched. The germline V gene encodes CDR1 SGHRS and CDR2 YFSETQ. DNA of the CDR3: TGCGCCAGCAGCGGGGGACAGGGGGGATACAATGAGCAGTTCTTC. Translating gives CASSGGQGGYNEQFF.